The 2 T cell receptor beta chains in this list originate from one sample, sequenced in a study of blood T cell repertoires in COVID-19. Only in-frame clones appear in the TCRdb table, and some are missing; sequencing was by immunoSEQ multiplex PCR. The data contain about 220,000 clones, 84% of them singletons. The sequenced sample was peripheral blood. Receptors were obtained from a man between 25 and 39 years old with active or convalescent COVID-19.

This clone was found a few times. The chain employs TRBV3-1 (or the pseudogene TRBV3-2) and TRBJ1-5; D might be TRBD1 (5 bases). CDR3 length equals 15 residues. Germline loops: CDR1 LGHDT, CDR2 YNNKEL (reference sequence). Trimming pared 0 bases from V and 7 bases from J, leaving 13 bases between. DNA for the CDR3: TGTGCCAGCAGCCAAGAATCGGGGGTGCGGCAGCCCCAGCATTTT. It specifies CASSQESGVRQPQHF.

This sequence joins TRBV28 and TRBJ2-3, with D possibly being TRBD1 (6 bases). With 7 bases removed from V and 6 bases from J, the gap between germline ends came to 11 bases. Germline V lookup: CDR1 MDHEN, CDR2 SYDVKM. CDR3 size: 12 residues. The CDR3, as DNA: TGTGCCAGCACCACCCAGGGGGATACGCAGTATTTT. The encoded protein is CASTTQGDTQYF.